Listed here are 23 T cell receptor beta chains from one sample, sequenced in a study of technical replicates of blood from a few donors. The protocol was immunoSEQ multiplex PCR, while the TCRdb copy is restricted to in-frame clones and leaves out a portion. Of under 95,000 clones in the sample, roughly 94% were seen once. Sequenced input: T cells isolated from PBMCs. The receptors here all came from a human donor in good health.

This clone was seen a handful of times. This chain uses TRBV21-1 with TRBJ1-5. TRBV21-1 corresponds to a pseudogene. This CDR3 has 16 residues. In DNA, the CDR3 is TGTGCCAGCAGCAACCTATCGGTCGACGGGAATCAGCCCCAGCATTTT. Its protein is CASSNLSVDGNQPQHF.

The V gene is TRBV6-5, the J gene TRBJ1-2, with 8 bases that match TRBD1. The junction had 12 bases not matched to a gene; V was cut back by 7 bases and J by 5 bases. Germline assignment: CDR1 MNHEY and CDR2 SVGAGI. There are 15 residues in the CDR3. Here the CDR3 DNA reads TGTGCCAGCACTCGAGGAACAGGGGGAGGTTATGGCTACACCTTC. It codes for CASTRGTGGGYGYTF.

The rearrangement links TRBV2 to TRBJ2-7, with 10 bases fitting TRBD1. The CDR3 is 14 amino acids. J gave up 6 bases and V 10 bases, and 12 bases lay outside the gene matches. Per the germline V gene, CDR1 is SNHLY and CDR2 is FYNNEI. CDR3 in amino acids: CATKTGTGEPEQYF. DNA for the CDR3: TGTGCCACCAAAACCGGGACAGGGGAACCCGAGCAGTACTTC.

The CDR3 loop reads CASSLAPLRGTGNTIYF. The DNA of the CDR3 is TGTGCCAGCAGCTTAGCGCCTCTCAGGGGTACTGGAAACACCATATATTTT. The chain carries TRBV7-2 and TRBJ1-3; tentatively, D is TRBD1 (6 bases). CDR3 length: 17 residues. Germline CDR1 SGHTA, CDR2 FQGNSA. Between the trimmed V and J ends, which lost 0 bases and 2 bases, there was a span of 14 bases.

The chain is built from TRBV7-8 and TRBJ1-6; 8 bases match TRBD1. The CDR3 extends over 15 amino acids. Per germline, CDR1 SGHVS and CDR2 FQNEAQ. V was pared by 5 bases and J by 7 bases, with 7 bases of the junction left unmatched. The CDR3 sequence is CASSLRDRQNSPLHF. DNA of the CDR3: TGTGCCAGCAGCCTCCGGGACAGGCAGAATTCACCCCTCCACTTT.

The V call is TRBV6-6, the J call TRBJ2-7; 9 bases line up with TRBD2. Germline V CDR1 and CDR2: MNHNY, SVGAGI (reference sequence). The CDR3 runs 15 residues. Trimming cost V 2 bases and J 0 bases; bases outside gene matches: 2. The CDR3 DNA reads TGTGCCAGCAGTTACGGGACTAGCCCCTCCTACGAGCAGTACTTC. Its protein product is CASSYGTSPSYEQYF.

The chain uses TRBV6-5 and TRBJ2-7, with TRBD1 identical over 10 bases. V was pared by 6 bases and J by 5 bases, with 10 bases of the junction left unmatched. Germline lookup yields CDR1 MNHEY and CDR2 SVGAGI. CDR3 size: 15 residues. CDR3 bases: TGTGCCAGCAGGAGGACAGGGGGTTTAGCTGACGAGCAGTACTTC. Its protein is CASRRTGGLADEQYF.

The genes are TRBV6-1 and TRBJ2-7, with 7 bases fitting TRBD1. Germline values: CDR1 MNHNS, CDR2 SASEGT. V lost 7 bases to trimming and J lost 7 bases; unmatched junction nucleotides: 7. The CDR3 runs to 12 residues. The CDR3 region is CASTSTGWEQYF. The CDR3 nucleotides read TGTGCCAGCACCTCGACAGGGTGGGAGCAGTACTTC.

The V gene is TRBV5-1, the J gene TRBJ1-5; 7 bases line up with TRBD1. Losses at the gene ends were 6 bases for V and 6 bases for J; bases not matched to a gene: 9. The CDR3 covers 14 residues. Looked up from germline, CDR1 is SGHRS and CDR2 is YFSETQ. CDR3 in amino acids: CASTSTGRGQPQHF. The CDR3 nucleotides are TGCGCCAGCACCTCGACAGGGAGAGGTCAGCCCCAGCATTTT.

The chain employs TRBV5-8 and TRBJ1-2; maybe TRBD1 (6 bases). The CDR3 extends over 15 amino acids. Germline CDR1 reads SGHTS; CDR2 reads YDEGEE. V lost 0 bases and J lost 4, with 13 bases in between. Here the CDR3 reads CASSLAWTDSYGYTF. The CDR3 DNA follows: TGTGCCAGCAGCTTGGCTTGGACAGATTCCTATGGCTACACCTTC.

The chain recombines TRBV7-2 with TRBJ2-4; 9 bases are a match to TRBD2. Germline trimming cut 5 bases from V and 0 bases from J; bases unmatched to any gene: 11. The germline V gene has CDR1 SGHTA and CDR2 FQGNSA. The CDR3 spans 18 residues. CDR3 protein: CASSPGLARGLAKNIQYF. The CDR3 DNA is TGTGCCAGCAGCCCGGGACTAGCTCGGGGGCTAGCCAAAAACATTCAGTACTTC.

This chain links TRBV14 with TRBJ1-4; possible D gene TRBD1, 6 bases. The CDR3 totals 15 residues. Trimming shortened V by 2 bases and J by 4 bases, and 11 bases separated the two germline ends. From germline, CDR1 is SGHDN and CDR2 FVKESK. This CDR3 is CASSQQGRLNEKLFF. The CDR3 nucleotides read TGTGCCAGCAGCCAACAGGGGCGACTTAATGAAAAACTGTTTTTT.

CDR3 bases: TGTGCCAGCAGAGGTACGAGCGGCCGTTCCGGGGAGCTGTTTTTT. Its translation: CASRGTSGRSGELFF. This rearrangement joins TRBV2 to TRBJ2-2; D might be TRBD2 (5 bases). The germline V gene has CDR1 SNHLY and CDR2 FYNNEI. The CDR3 consists of 15 residues. Trimming cost V 6 bases and J 6 bases, with 17 bases left between them.

The rearrangement joins TRBV6-5 to TRBJ2-7, with D possibly TRBD2 on 6 matching bases. CDR1 is MNHEY, CDR2 SVGAGI, per germline. The CDR3 covers 14 residues. V lost 0 bases and J 3 bases, leaving 9 bases between the germline ends. CDR3 bases: TGTGCCAGCAGTTACTCGGAGACTAGCTACGAGCAGTACTTC. The encoded protein is CASSYSETSYEQYF.

This rearrangement joins TRBV9 to TRBJ2-1, with TRBD2 matching 8 bases. This CDR3 has 17 amino acids. Trimming took 4 bases from V and 0 from J; bases not matched to a gene: 9. Germline V CDR1 and CDR2: SGDLS, YYNGEE. CDR3 protein: CASSLREGLSSYNEQFF. The CDR3 DNA reads TGTGCCAGCAGCCTACGGGAGGGCTTAAGCTCCTACAATGAGCAGTTCTTC. Variable domain in full (rest from reference TRBV9 and TRBJ2-1): DSGVTQTPKHLITATGQRVTLRCSPRSGDLSVYWYQQSLDQGLQFLIQYYNGEERAKGNILERFSAQQFPDLHSELNLSSLELGDSALYFCASSLREGLSSYNEQFFGPGTRLTVL.

Judged by abundance, this clone is medium-sized. This chain connects TRBV19 to TRBJ2-7, with 7 bases matching TRBD2. Unmatched junction bases numbered 8, after V lost 4 bases and J lost 2 bases. This CDR3 comprises 15 residues. Germline CDR1 LNHDA, CDR2 SQIVND (reference sequence). The DNA of the CDR3 is TGTGCCAGTAGTACCGCAGCGGGACGAACCTACGAGCAGTACTTC. It yields the protein CASSTAAGRTYEQYF.

V and J are TRBV28 and TRBJ1-1; no clear D gene. Trimming shortened V by 8 bases and J by 0 bases, and 10 bases separated the two germline ends. There are 13 residues in the CDR3. Germline lookup yields CDR1 MDHEN and CDR2 SYDVKM. CDR3 coding DNA: TGTGCCAGCGGCGACACATTGAACACTGAAGCTTTCTTT. It specifies CASGDTLNTEAFF.

The genes are TRBV28 and TRBJ1-1; TRBD1 is a possible D gene (5 bases). Germline assignment: CDR1 MDHEN and CDR2 SYDVKM. Trimming cost V 5 bases and J 4 bases, with 17 bases left between them. The CDR3 totals 15 residues. CDR3 protein: CASSPTNRRGTEAFF. The CDR3 DNA sequence: TGTGCCAGCAGTCCAACGAATCGAAGGGGCACTGAAGCTTTCTTT.

This clone was detected once. The J gene is TRBJ2-7, the V gene TRBV15; 9 nucleotides line up with TRBD2. The germline V gene has CDR1 LNHNV and CDR2 YYDKDF (reference sequence). V lost 0 bases, J lost 6 bases, and 6 bases stayed unmatched. The CDR3 has 15 amino acids. The CDR3 region is CATSREVAGVPEQYF. The CDR3 DNA is TGTGCCACCAGCAGAGAAGTAGCGGGAGTGCCCGAGCAGTACTTC.

V usage is TRBV5-1 and J usage is TRBJ2-1; no clear D. From germline, CDR1 is SGHRS and CDR2 YFSETQ. Trimming took 0 bases from V and 6 from J, leaving 7 bases between them. The CDR3 loop spans 13 amino acids. CDR3 amino acids: CASSLAPSNEQFF. The CDR3 nucleotides are TGCGCCAGCAGCTTGGCCCCTAGCAATGAGCAGTTCTTC.

V gene TRBV6-1 combines with J gene TRBJ1-2, with 8 nucleotides matching TRBD1. Germline V gene lookup returns CDR1 MNHNS and CDR2 SASEGT. The ends lost 0 bases at V and 5 bases at J; junction bases unmatched: 5. There are 15 residues in the CDR3. The CDR3 region has the DNA TGTGCCAGCAGTGAAGCGACAGGGGAGAGGTATGGCTACACCTTC. As protein: CASSEATGERYGYTF.

The chain is built from TRBV6-5 and TRBJ1-2; 7 bases map to TRBD1. This CDR3 is 15 amino acids long. J was trimmed by 4 bases and V by 4 bases; bases with no gene match: 9. CDR1 is MNHEY, CDR2 SVGAGI, per germline. The CDR3 nucleotides read TGTGCCAGCAGTTCACCGGGACAGTCTTTCTATGGCTACACCTTC. It translates to CASSSPGQSFYGYTF.

This chain joins TRBV6-5 and TRBJ2-5, with a weak D call TRBD2 (6 bases). CDR1 MNHEY and CDR2 SVGAGI come from the germline V gene. V gave up 2 bases and J gave up 5 bases, with 9 bases separating them. This CDR3 contains 13 residues. CDR3 protein: CASSYPGEETQYF. Here the CDR3 DNA reads TGTGCCAGCAGTTACCCGGGGGAGGAGACCCAGTACTTC.